This entry describes one T cell receptor beta chain. What it recognizes is unknown. Germline-derived CDR1 and CDR2 are SEHNR and FQNEAQ (reference sequence). V gave up 1 base and J gave up 6 bases; unmatched junction bases: 4. The CDR3 has 14 residues. The data belong to a study of beta chain features in type 1 diabetes. Study in general: There was similarity between patients and healthy donors in age, gender and cell yields. Findings and limits, study-wide: Whether HLA type influences TCRB rearrangement remained unresolved here. In every one of the four CD4+ subsets, TCRB CDR3s were moderately but significantly shorter in Type 1 diabetes patients.

The single heparinised draw taken from each donor contained 90 to 150 mL of blood on average. Sorting produced populations that all topped 98% purity. Sequenced material consisted of expressed TCRB transcripts (all of the isolated RNA was reverse transcribed). The data were produced by immunoSEQ multiplex PCR, yet TCRdb's version contains in-frame clones alone and is incomplete. This table holds 160,000 or so clones, about 8.1% found once. The genes are TRBV7-9 and TRBJ2-7, with TRBD2 matching over 9 bases. What was sequenced was central memory CD4+ T cells from blood. This TCR came from a woman under 30 with type 1 diabetes. The CDR3 bases are TGTGCCAGCAGCTTAGGGGGGACTAGCAGCGAGCAGTACTTC. Translating gives CASSLGGTSSEQYF.